Listed here are 8 T cell receptor beta chains from one sample, sequenced in a study of T cells in Graves' hyperthyroidism and ophthalmopathy. What was amplified from RNA transcripts were TCR beta CDR3 regions. The HTBI primer set drove a first-round RT-PCR of the TCR CDR3. TCRdb recomputed calls from the multiplex PCR reads with MiXCR, one row per CDR3 protein. The sample records approximately 530,000 distinct CDR3 sequences, approximately 16% being singletons. Sequencing used blood. The receptors were gathered from a woman under 30 with Graves' hyperthyroidism.

This clonotype was detected only a few times. This chain links TRBV6-2 or TRBV6-3 with TRBJ2-7, with a tentative D call TRBD1 (5 bases). Germline V gene lookup returns CDR1 MNHEY and CDR2 SVGEGT. V dropped 0 bases and J dropped 2 bases, with 11 bases sitting between them. This CDR3 region has 15 residues. CDR3 sequence (DNA): TGTGCCAGCAGTTACTCGGACATGCCGACCTACGAGCAGTACTTC. Its translation is CASSYSDMPTYEQYF.

V gene TRBV12-3 or TRBV12-4 combines with J gene TRBJ1-6; D ambiguous. The CDR3 extends over 17 amino acids. The ends were cut back, 5 bases at V and 3 bases at J, with 17 bases in the middle. CDR3: CASSQYSWEIYNSPLHF. The CDR3 bases are TGTGCCAGCAGTCAATATTCATGGGAAATCTATAATTCACCCCTCCACTTT.

In its sample, this clonotype was seen a few times. Relative to the germline gene, one junction end is altered; a read error may explain this. The chain has TRBV27 and TRBJ2-1, with D perhaps matching TRBD1 (6 bases). Germline V gives CDR1 MNHEY, CDR2 SMNVEV (reference sequence). The length of the CDR3 is 16 residues. CDR3 sequence (DNA): TGTGCCAGCATTTTACAGGGCTTAATAACCTACAATGAGCAGTTCTTC. Translating gives CASILQGLITYNEQFF.

V and J are TRBV7-9 and TRBJ1-2; 8 bases map to TRBD1. Germline lookup yields CDR1 SEHNR and CDR2 FQNEAQ (reference sequence). This CDR3 has 13 residues. The V segment lost 6 bases and the J segment 8 bases; nucleotides outside the gene matches: 8. CDR3 bases: TGTGCCAGCAGGACAACAGGGGGGGAAGGCTACACCTTC. Its translation: CASRTTGGEGYTF. The full variable domain, with the rest looked up from reference TRBV7-9 and TRBJ1-2, is DTGVSQNPRHKITKRGQNVTFRCDPISEHNRLYWYRQTLGQGPEFLTYFQNEAQLEKSRLLSDRFSAERPKGSFSTLEIQRTEQGDSAMYLCASRTTGGEGYTFGSGTRLTVV.

This chain uses TRBV27 with TRBJ2-2; D possibly corresponds to TRBD1 (5 bases). This CDR3 contains 14 residues. Germline V lookup: CDR1 MNHEY, CDR2 SMNVEV (reference sequence). Trimming took off 4 bases at V and 5 bases at J, with 11 bases between the two ends. DNA for the CDR3: TGTGCCAGCAGTTGGGTCCAGGGTACCGGGGAGCTGTTTTTT. It is translated as CASSWVQGTGELFF.

This clonotype was observed a handful of times. The V gene is TRBV7-8, the J gene TRBJ2-7, with 11 bases fitting TRBD2. The CDR3 totals 16 residues. CDR1 is SGHVS, CDR2 FQNEAQ, per germline. With 5 bases clipped from V and 0 bases from J, the junction kept 6 bases outside the gene matches. The CDR3: CASSTRTSGPSYEQYF. CDR3 coding DNA: TGTGCCAGCAGCACCCGGACTAGCGGGCCCTCCTACGAGCAGTACTTC.

The rearrangement uses TRBV20-1 and TRBJ2-4; 12 nucleotides match TRBD2. CDR1 and CDR2 (germline): DFQATT, SNEGSKA (reference sequence). This CDR3 region has 13 residues. V lost 3 bases and J lost 9; bases outside the gene matches: 3. The CDR3 nucleotides are TGCAGTGCTAGTCTAGCGGGGGGGGGCATTCAGTACTTC. Translating gives CSASLAGGGIQYF.

A few counts support this clonotype. This chain connects TRBV29-1 to TRBJ1-2; 10 nucleotides match TRBD1. The CDR3 is made up of 13 amino acids. Trimming took 7 bases from V and 8 from J; bases not matched to a gene: 10. Germline-derived CDR1 and CDR2 are SQVTM and ANQGSEA. The CDR3 protein is CSAKGQGRYGYTF. CDR3 DNA sequence: TGCAGCGCCAAGGGACAGGGGAGGTACGGCTACACCTTC.